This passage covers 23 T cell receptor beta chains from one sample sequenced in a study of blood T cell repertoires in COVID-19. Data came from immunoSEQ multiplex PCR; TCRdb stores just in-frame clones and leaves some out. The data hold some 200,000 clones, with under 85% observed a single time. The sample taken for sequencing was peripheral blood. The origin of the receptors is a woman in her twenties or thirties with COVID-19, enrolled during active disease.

The CDR3 sequence is CASGEGVKYGYTF. The CDR3 nucleotides are TGTGCCAGCGGCGAAGGGGTGAAGTATGGCTACACCTTC. The chain carries TRBV5-4 and TRBJ1-2; tentative D call: TRBD1 (5 bases). CDR1 SGHNT and CDR2 YYREEE come from the germline V gene (reference sequence). This CDR3 has 13 residues. Deletions cut 7 bases from V and 5 bases from J, with 15 bases between.

CDR3 sequence: CASSVQVVYEQYF. The CDR3 bases are TGTGCCAGTAGTGTTCAGGTGGTCTACGAGCAGTACTTC. The chain links TRBV19 to TRBJ2-7; D gene unclear. Germline V CDR1 and CDR2: LNHDA, SQIVND (reference sequence). The CDR3 is 13 residues long. Trimming removed 5 bases from V and 3 bases from J, with 11 bases in between.

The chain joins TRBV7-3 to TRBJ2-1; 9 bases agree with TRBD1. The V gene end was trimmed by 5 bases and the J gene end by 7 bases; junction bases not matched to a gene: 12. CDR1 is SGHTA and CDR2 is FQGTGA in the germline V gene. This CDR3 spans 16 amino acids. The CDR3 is CASSPLADRGYNEQFF. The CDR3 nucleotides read TGTGCCAGCAGCCCTCTTGCGGACAGGGGTTATAATGAGCAGTTCTTC.

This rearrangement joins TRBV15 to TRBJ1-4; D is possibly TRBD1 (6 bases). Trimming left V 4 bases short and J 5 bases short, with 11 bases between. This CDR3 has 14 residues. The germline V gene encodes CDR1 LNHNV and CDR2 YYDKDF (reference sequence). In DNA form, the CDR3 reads TGTGCCACCAGCATCGGGGGGCGGAATGAAAAACTGTTTTTT. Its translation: CATSIGGRNEKLFF.

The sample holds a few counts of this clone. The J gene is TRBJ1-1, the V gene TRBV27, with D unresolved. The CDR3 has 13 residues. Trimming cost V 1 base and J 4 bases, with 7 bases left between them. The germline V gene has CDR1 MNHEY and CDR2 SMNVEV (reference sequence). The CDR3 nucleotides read TGTGCCAGCAGTTTATTCGTCGGCACTGAAGCTTTCTTT. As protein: CASSLFVGTEAFF.

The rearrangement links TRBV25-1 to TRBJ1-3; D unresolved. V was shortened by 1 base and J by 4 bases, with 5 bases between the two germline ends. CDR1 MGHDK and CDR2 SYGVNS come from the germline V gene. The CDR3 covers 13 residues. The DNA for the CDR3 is TGTGCCAGCAGTGAATTAGTAGGAAACACCATATATTTT. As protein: CASSELVGNTIYF.

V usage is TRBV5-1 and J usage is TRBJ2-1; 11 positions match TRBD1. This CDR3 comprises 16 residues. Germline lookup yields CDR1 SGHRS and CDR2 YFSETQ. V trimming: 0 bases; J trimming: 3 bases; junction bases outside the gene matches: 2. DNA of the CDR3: TGCGCCAGCAGCTTGGCCGGGACAGGGGGCTACAATGAGCAGTTCTTC. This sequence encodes CASSLAGTGGYNEQFF.

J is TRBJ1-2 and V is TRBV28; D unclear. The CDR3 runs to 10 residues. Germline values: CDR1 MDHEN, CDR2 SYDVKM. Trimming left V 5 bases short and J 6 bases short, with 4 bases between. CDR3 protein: CASSLNGYTF. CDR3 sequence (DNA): TGTGCCAGCAGTCTAAATGGCTACACCTTC.

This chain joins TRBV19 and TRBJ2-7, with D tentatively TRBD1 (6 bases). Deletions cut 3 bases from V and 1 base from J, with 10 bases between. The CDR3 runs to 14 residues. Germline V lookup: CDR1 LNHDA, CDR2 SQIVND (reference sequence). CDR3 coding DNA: TGTGCCAGTAGTATCGGGACACGGTCCTACGAGCAGTACTTC. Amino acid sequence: CASSIGTRSYEQYF.

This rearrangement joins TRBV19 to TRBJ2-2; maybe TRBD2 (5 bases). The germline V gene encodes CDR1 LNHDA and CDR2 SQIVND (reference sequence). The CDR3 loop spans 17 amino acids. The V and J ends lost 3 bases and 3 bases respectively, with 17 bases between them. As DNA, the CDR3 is TGTGCCAGTAGTATTTATGATCCACACGGGGACACCGGGGAGCTGTTTTTT. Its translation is CASSIYDPHGDTGELFF.

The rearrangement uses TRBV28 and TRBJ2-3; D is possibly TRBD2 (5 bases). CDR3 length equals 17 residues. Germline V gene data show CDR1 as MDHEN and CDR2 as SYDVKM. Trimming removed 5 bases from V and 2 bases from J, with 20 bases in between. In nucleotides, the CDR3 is TGTGCCAGCAGTATATTAACTAGTCCGGCTTTCACAGATACGCAGTATTTT. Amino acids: CASSILTSPAFTDTQYF.

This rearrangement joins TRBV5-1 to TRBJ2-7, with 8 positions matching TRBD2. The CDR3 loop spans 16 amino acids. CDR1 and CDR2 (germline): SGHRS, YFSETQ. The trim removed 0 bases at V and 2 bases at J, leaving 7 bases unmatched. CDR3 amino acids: CASSLAPSGSTYEQYF. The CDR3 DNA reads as TGCGCCAGCAGCTTGGCGCCTAGCGGGTCGACCTACGAGCAGTACTTC.

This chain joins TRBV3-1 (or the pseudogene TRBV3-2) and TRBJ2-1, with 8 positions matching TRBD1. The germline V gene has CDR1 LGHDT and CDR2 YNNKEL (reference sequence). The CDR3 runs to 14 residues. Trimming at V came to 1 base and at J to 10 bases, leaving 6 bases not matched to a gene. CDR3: CASSQGAGGWEQFF. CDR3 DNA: TGTGCCAGCAGCCAAGGAGCAGGGGGCTGGGAGCAGTTCTTC.

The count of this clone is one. For the CDR3, the DNA is TGTGCCAGCAGCCCTGCGGGGGACACTGAAGCTTTCTTT. This translates into CASSPAGDTEAFF. This sequence joins TRBV3-1 (or the pseudogene TRBV3-2) and TRBJ1-1, with TRBD1 as a possible D gene (5 bases). CDR1 and CDR2 from the germline V gene are LGHDT and YNNKEL (reference sequence). The CDR3 length is 13 residues. Trimming left V 4 bases short and J 3 bases short, with 9 bases between.

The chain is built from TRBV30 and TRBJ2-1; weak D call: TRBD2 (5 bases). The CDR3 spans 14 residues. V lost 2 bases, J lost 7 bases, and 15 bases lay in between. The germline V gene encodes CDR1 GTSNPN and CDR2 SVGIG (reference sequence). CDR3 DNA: TGTGCCTGGAGTCCCGGGGTTACGAGAAATGAGCAGTTCTTC. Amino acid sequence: CAWSPGVTRNEQFF.

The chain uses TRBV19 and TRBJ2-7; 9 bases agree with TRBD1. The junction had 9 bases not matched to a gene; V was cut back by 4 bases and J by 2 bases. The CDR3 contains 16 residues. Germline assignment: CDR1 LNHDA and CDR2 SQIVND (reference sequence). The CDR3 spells CASSNEQGAAPYEQYF. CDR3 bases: TGTGCCAGTAGTAACGAACAGGGGGCGGCCCCCTACGAGCAGTACTTC. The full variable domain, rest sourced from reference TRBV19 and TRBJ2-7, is DGGITQSPKYLFRKEGQNVTLSCEQNLNHDAMYWYRQDPGQGLRLIYYSQIVNDFQKGDIAEGYSVSREKKESFPLTVTSAQKNPTAFYLCASSNEQGAAPYEQYFGPGTRLTVT.

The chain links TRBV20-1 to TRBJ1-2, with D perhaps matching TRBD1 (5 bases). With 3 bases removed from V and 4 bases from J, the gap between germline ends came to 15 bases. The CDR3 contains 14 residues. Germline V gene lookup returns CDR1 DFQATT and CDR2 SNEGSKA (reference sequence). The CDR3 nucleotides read TGCAGTGCTAGTTTTGGGGCTGGAATCTATGGCTACACCTTC. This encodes CSASFGAGIYGYTF.

CDR3 sequence: CASSRSLAGGIDTQYF. As DNA, the CDR3 is TGTGCCAGCAGCCGTAGCTTAGCGGGAGGTATAGATACGCAGTATTTT. The rearrangement joins TRBV7-9 to TRBJ2-3, with 10 bases lining up with TRBD2. Germline V CDR1 and CDR2: SEHNR, FQNEAQ (reference sequence). The junction had 10 bases not matched to a gene; V was cut back by 5 bases and J by 5 bases. This CDR3 comprises 16 residues.

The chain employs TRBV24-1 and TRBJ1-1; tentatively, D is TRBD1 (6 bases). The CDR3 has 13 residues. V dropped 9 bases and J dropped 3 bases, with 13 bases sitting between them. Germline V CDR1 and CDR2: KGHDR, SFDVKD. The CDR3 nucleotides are TGTGCCACCGAGGGGGAGTCCGACACTGAAGCTTTCTTT. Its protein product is CATEGESDTEAFF.

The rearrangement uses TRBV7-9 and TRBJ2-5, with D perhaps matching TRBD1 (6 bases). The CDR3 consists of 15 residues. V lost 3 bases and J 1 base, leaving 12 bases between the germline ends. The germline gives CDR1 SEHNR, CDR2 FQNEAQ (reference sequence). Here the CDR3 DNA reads TGTGCCAGCAGCTTTGGCTTAGGGGGCCAAGAGACCCAGTACTTC. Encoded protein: CASSFGLGGQETQYF.

Here the CDR3 DNA reads TGTGCCAGCAGCCTTCAGGGGTCCGGCTCCTATAATTCACCCCTCCACTTT. Translation gives CASSLQGSGSYNSPLHF. V usage is TRBV3-1 (or the pseudogene TRBV3-2) and J usage is TRBJ1-6, with D possibly matching TRBD1 (6 bases). Germline loops: CDR1 LGHDT, CDR2 YNNKEL (reference sequence). V was clipped by 4 bases and J by 0 bases, with 13 bases between them. The CDR3 is 17 residues long.

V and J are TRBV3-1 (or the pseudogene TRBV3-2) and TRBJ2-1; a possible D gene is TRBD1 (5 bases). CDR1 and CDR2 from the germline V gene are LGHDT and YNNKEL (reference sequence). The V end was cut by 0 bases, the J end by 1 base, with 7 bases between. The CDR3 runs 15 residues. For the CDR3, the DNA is TGTGCCAGCAGCCAAGAGACAGCGTCCTACAATGAGCAGTTCTTC. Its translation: CASSQETASYNEQFF.

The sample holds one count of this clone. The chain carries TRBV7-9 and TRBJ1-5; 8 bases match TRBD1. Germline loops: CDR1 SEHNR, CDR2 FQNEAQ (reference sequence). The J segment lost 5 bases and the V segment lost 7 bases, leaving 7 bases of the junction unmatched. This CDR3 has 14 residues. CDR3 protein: CASTFGQGDQPQHF. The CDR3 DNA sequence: TGTGCCAGCACCTTCGGACAGGGTGATCAGCCCCAGCATTTT.